This TCR beta chain was retrieved from a study of T cell clonality in common variable immunodeficiency. Study-wide points: Reportedly, TCR beta sequences from common variable immunodeficiency showed fewer deletions and N-nucleotide insertions. Authors noted CVID clonality's cause needs subpopulation repertoire sequencing.

Profiled with immunoSEQ multiplex PCR; TCRdb holds only in-frame clones, not every one. Recorded here are around 19,000 clones, none singletons. In regard to this clone: Its target is unknown. The read comes to an end 3 residues before the CDR3 does, leaving the germline J gene to fill in the end.

CVID meant reduced serum IgG, IgA and/or IgM plus specific antibody deficiency. Trimming removed 4 bases from V and 4 bases from J, with 8 bases in between. Looked up from germline, CDR1 is LNHDA and CDR2 is SQIVND (reference sequence). This CDR3 spans 13 amino acids. The chain couples TRBV19 to TRBJ1-3; D remains unclear. The sequenced sample was peripheral blood mononuclear cells. This receptor was taken from a human donor with common variable immunodeficiency. CDR3 DNA, as far as it was read: TGTGCCAGTAGTACTAAACCGGGAAACACC. It specifies CASSTKPGNT. The full-length CDR3 reads as CASSTKPGNTIYF. The full variable domain, completed using reference TRBV19 and TRBJ1-3, is DGGITQSPKYLFRKEGQNVTLSCEQNLNHDAMYWYRQDPGQGLRLIYYSQIVNDFQKGDIAEGYSVSREKKESFPLTVTSAQKNPTAFYLCASSTKPGNTIYFGEGSWLTVV.